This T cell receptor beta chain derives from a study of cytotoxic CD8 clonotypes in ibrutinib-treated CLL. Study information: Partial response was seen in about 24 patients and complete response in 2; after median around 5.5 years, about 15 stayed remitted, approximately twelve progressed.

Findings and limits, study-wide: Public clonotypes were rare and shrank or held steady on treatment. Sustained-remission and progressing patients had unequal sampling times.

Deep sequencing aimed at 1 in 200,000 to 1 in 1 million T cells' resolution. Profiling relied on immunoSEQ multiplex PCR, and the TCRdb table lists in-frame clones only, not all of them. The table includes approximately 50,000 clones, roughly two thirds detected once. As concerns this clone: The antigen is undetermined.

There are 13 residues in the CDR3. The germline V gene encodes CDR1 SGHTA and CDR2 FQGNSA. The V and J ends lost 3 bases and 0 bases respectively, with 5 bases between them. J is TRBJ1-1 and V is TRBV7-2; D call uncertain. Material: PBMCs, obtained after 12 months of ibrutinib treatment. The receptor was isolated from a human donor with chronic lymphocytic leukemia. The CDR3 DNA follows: TGTGCCAGCAGCTTCACTTTGAACACTGAAGCTTTCTTT. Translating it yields CASSFTLNTEAFF.